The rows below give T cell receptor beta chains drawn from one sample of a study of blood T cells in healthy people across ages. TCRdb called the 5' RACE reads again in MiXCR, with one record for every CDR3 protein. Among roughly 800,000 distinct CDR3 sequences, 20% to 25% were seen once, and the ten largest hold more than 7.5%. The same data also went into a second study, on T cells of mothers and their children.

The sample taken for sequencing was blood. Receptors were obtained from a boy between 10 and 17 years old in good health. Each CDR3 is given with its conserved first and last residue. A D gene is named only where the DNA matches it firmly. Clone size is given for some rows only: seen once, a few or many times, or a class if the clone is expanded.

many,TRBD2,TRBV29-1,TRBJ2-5,CSVGGGDRKTQYF,TGCAGCGTCGGGGGAGGGGATCGAAAGACCCAGTACTTC
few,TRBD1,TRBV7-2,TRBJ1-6,CASSLTPGTGMPPLHF,TGTGCCAGCAGCTTAACCCCCGGGACAGGGATGCCACCCCTCCACTTT
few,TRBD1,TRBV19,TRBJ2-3,CASSAGQGTADTQYF,TGTGCCAGTAGTGCGGGACAGGGGACAGCAGATACGCAGTATTTT
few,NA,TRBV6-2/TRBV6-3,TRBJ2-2,CASSYSVVPVHGNTGELFF,TGTGCCAGCAGTTACTCGGTAGTACCTGTCCACGGGAACACCGGGGAGCTGTTTTTT
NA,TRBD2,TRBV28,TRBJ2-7,CASCPSGGNYEQYF,TGTGCCAGCTGCCCGTCGGGGGGAAACTACGAGCAGTACTTC
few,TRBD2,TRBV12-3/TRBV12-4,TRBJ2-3,CASSLSGKGTDTQYF,TGTGCCAGCAGTTTAAGCGGGAAGGGGACAGATACGCAGTATTTT
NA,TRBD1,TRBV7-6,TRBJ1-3,CASSLGLGQRGTGLSGNTVYF,TGTGCCAGCAGCTTAGGGTTAGGTCAGCGCGGGACAGGCCTCTCTGGAAACACCGTATATTTT
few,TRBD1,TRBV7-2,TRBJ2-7,CASSWDRVNEQYF,TGTGCCAGCAGCTGGGACAGGGTTAACGAGCAGTACTTC
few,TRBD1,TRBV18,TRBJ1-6,CASSRETGWNSPLHF,TGTGCCAGCTCACGGGAGACAGGGTGGAATTCACCCCTCCACTTT
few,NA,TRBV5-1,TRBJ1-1,CASSAGVQNTEAFF,TGCGCCAGCAGCGCTGGAGTACAGAACACTGAAGCTTTCTTT
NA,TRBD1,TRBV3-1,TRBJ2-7,CASGGQGGIYEQYF,TGTGCCAGCGGGGGACAGGGCGGGATCTACGAGCAGTACTTC
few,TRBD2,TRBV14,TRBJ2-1,CASSQVPSGYNEQFF,TGTGCCAGCAGCCAAGTGCCTAGCGGATACAATGAGCAGTTCTTC
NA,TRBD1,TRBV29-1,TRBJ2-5,CSVEVDRGPPQETQYF,TGCAGCGTTGAAGTGGACAGGGGACCCCCTCAAGAGACCCAGTACTTC
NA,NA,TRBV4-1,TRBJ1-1,CASSQDAATNTEAFF,TGCGCCAGCAGCCAAGACGCGGCCACTAACACTGAAGCTTTCTTT
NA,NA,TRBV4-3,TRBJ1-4,CASSQGDSGDATNEKLFF,TGCGCCAGCAGCCAAGGGGATTCAGGGGATGCAACTAATGAAAAACTGTTTTTT
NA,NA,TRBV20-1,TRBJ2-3,CSASGGGDTQYF,TGCAGTGCTAGCGGGGGAGGAGATACGCAGTATTTT
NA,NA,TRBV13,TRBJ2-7,CASSLVGPPLYF,TGTGCCAGCAGCTTAGTGGGCCCCCCCTTATACTTC